The clone carrying this T cell receptor beta chain was recorded a few times. The sample belongs to a study of T-cell reconstitution after alpha-beta-depleted transplantation in children. V lost 2 bases, J lost 6 bases, and 10 bases stayed unmatched. Germline values: CDR1 MDHEN, CDR2 SYDVKM. This CDR3 is 16 amino acids long. Unique molecular identifiers were incorporated during preparation of the TCRbeta library. In TCRdb, the PCR reads were re-called with MiXCR into one record per CDR3 protein. The sample lists some 400,000 distinct CDR3 sequences, approximately 20% occurring once. Specimen: PBMCs from the stem cell graft donor, collected from the stem cell graft. This TCR derives from a human donor who donated a stem cell graft to a child with acute myeloid leukemia. The gene calls are TRBV28 and TRBJ2-1; 7 bases map to TRBD2. Written as DNA, the CDR3 is TGTGCCAGCAGTTTACTTCCGGGACTACTAGGCAATGAGCAGTTCTTC. This sequence encodes CASSLLPGLLGNEQFF.